This T cell receptor (beta chain) was sequenced for a study of blood T cells in healthy people across ages. The ends were cut back, 4 bases at V and 10 bases at J, with 11 bases in the middle. This CDR3 contains 13 residues. Per germline, CDR1 MDHEN and CDR2 SYDVKM. The second PCR ran about 6 to 12 cycles with a sample-barcoded 5' primer and J-beta primers. TCRdb re-derived calls from the 5' RACE reads in MiXCR, one entry per CDR3 protein. The sample records about 640,000 distinct CDR3 sequences, roughly 53% being singletons. This sequence originates from a man aged 55 to 69 in good health. Sequenced input: blood. The chain recombines TRBV28 with TRBJ1-6; possibly TRBD1 for D (5 bases). The CDR3 sequence: CASSSPGISPLHF. CDR3 DNA sequence: TGTGCCAGCAGTTCTCCAGGGATATCACCCCTCCACTTT.